One sample yielded the 11 T cell receptor beta chains listed below, sequenced in a study of technical replicates of blood from a handful of donors (dated by TCRdb to about 2017). Library prep was done by the immunoSEQ multiplex PCR assay. The table was pulled from immuneACCESS by TCRdb, which kept in-frame rearrangements only. Such tables lose some clones; where checked, under half of the loss comes from unresolved V genes, and the rest has no known cause. Present in this sample are under 90,000 clones, more than 95% of which were seen just once. Around 0.15% of the sample comes from the top ten. What was sequenced was T cells isolated from PBMCs. The source of these receptors is a human donor in good health.

CDR3 DNA sequence: TGTGCCAGCAAGCCGGGACAGGGACCTGGTCGGGCTTTCTTT. Translating gives CASKPGQGPGRAFF. The chain has TRBV2 and TRBJ1-1; 9 bases line up with TRBD1. V shed 7 bases and J 11 bases; nucleotides not matched to a gene: 14. The CDR3 is 14 residues long. Per germline, CDR1 SNHLY and CDR2 FYNNEI. The full variable domain, completed using reference TRBV2 and TRBJ1-1, is EPEVTQTPSHQVTQMGQEVILRCVPISNHLYFYWYRQILGQKVEFLVSFYNNEISEKSEIFDDQFSVERPDGSNFTLKIRSTKLEDSAMYFCASKPGQGPGRAFFGQGTRLTVV.

The gene calls are TRBV5-1 and TRBJ2-1; 8 bases line up with TRBD2. The length of the CDR3 is 15 residues. The V and J ends lost 3 bases and 8 bases, in that order; junction bases with no gene match: 10. CDR1 SGHRS and CDR2 YFSETQ come from the germline V gene. The CDR3 sequence: CASSSLTSVTDEQFF. Here the CDR3 DNA reads TGCGCCAGCAGCTCTCTGACTAGCGTGACCGATGAGCAGTTCTTC.

The V gene is TRBV5-6, the J gene TRBJ1-4; 9 nucleotides match TRBD1. V trimming: 3 bases; J trimming: 8 bases; junction bases outside the gene matches: 5. Per the germline V gene, CDR1 is SGHDT and CDR2 is YYEEEE. This CDR3 has 14 amino acids. The CDR3 region has the DNA TGTGCCAGCAGCTCACAGGGGGCAGGGGAAAAACTGTTTTTT. Its translation is CASSSQGAGEKLFF.

This chain connects TRBV2 to TRBJ1-5, with a possible D match to TRBD1 (5 bases). V lost 7 bases, J lost 2 bases, and 15 bases lay in between. Germline CDR1 reads SNHLY; CDR2 reads FYNNEI. This CDR3 is built from 15 residues. The CDR3 DNA sequence: TGTGCCAGCATATCCGGAACAGGTCGCAATCAGCCCCAGCATTTT. It specifies CASISGTGRNQPQHF.

The chain recombines TRBV6-5 with TRBJ1-1, with 8 bases that match TRBD1. CDR1 and CDR2 from the germline V gene are MNHEY and SVGAGI. The V segment lost 8 bases and the J segment 6 bases; nucleotides outside the gene matches: 14. The CDR3 length is 15 residues. CDR3 sequence: CASLTRRGPGAEAFF. CDR3 sequence (DNA): TGTGCCAGCCTTACTCGCAGGGGGCCGGGGGCTGAAGCTTTCTTT.

This clone was counted a single time. This sequence joins TRBV6-6 and TRBJ1-2; the match to TRBD1 covers 8 bases. CDR1 MNHNY and CDR2 SVGAGI come from the germline V gene (reference sequence). V was clipped by 6 bases and J by 3 bases; unmatched bases: 3. The CDR3 spans 13 residues. The CDR3: CASRSTGDYGYTF. CDR3 in DNA: TGTGCCAGCAGGTCGACAGGGGACTATGGCTACACCTTC.

The chain couples TRBV9 to TRBJ2-6, with D tentatively TRBD2 (6 bases). Trimming left V 1 base short and J 2 bases short, with 7 bases between. The CDR3 spans 15 residues. Germline loops: CDR1 SGDLS, CDR2 YYNGEE. In DNA, the CDR3 is TGTGCCAGCAGCGTATCGGGGGCTGGGGCCAACGTCCTGACTTTC. Residues: CASSVSGAGANVLTF.

The chain couples TRBV9 to TRBJ2-1, with 7 bases that match TRBD2. CDR1 and CDR2 from the germline V gene are SGDLS and YYNGEE. The CDR3 runs to 15 residues. The junction had 9 bases not matched to a gene; V was cut back by 6 bases and J by 3 bases. CDR3 sequence reads: CASTQGLQIYNEQFF. The CDR3 nucleotides are TGTGCCAGCACCCAGGGACTACAAATCTACAATGAGCAGTTCTTC.

This chain connects TRBV4-1 to TRBJ1-2; no clear D. Germline CDR1 is MGHRA and CDR2 is YSYEKL. This CDR3 comprises 15 residues. Trimming removed 0 bases at V and 0 bases at J, with 8 bases between. The CDR3 nucleotides read TGCGCCAGCAGCCAAGATACAGAAGCTAACTATGGCTACACCTTC. Protein product: CASSQDTEANYGYTF.

CDR3 bases: TGTGCCAGCAGTGTACAGGGGGAAATCTACAATGAGCAGTTCTTC. Protein: CASSVQGEIYNEQFF. The J gene is TRBJ2-1, the V gene TRBV6-6; 8 bases are a match to TRBD1. Germline loops: CDR1 MNHNY, CDR2 SVGAGI (reference sequence). The CDR3 runs to 15 residues. Losses at the gene ends were 5 bases for V and 3 bases for J; bases not matched to a gene: 6.

The chain employs TRBV18 and TRBJ1-4, with D uncertain. Germline CDR1 KGHSH, CDR2 LQKENI. The V gene lost 0 bases and the J gene lost 6 bases, with 11 bases spanning the gap. The CDR3 has 15 residues. This CDR3 reads CASSPPSGRDEKLFF. DNA for the CDR3: TGTGCCAGCTCACCACCGAGCGGAAGGGATGAAAAACTGTTTTTT.